The 3 T cell receptor beta chains below were found in one sample sequenced in a study of shared clonotypes between healthy human individuals. Assay used: immunoSEQ multiplex PCR; TCRdb lists only in-frame clones, some missing. The sample carries around 480,000 clones, 75% to 80% recorded once. What was sequenced was PBMCs. The receptors here all came from a woman in her 40s in good health. Some clones in this sample may be carry-over from other donors' samples.

The gene calls are TRBV29-1 and TRBJ2-2; 8 bases agree with TRBD2. Germline CDR1 is SQVTM and CDR2 is ANQGSEA. The CDR3 totals 12 residues. V shed 7 bases, J shed 6 bases, and the junction held 4 bases outside the gene matches. CDR3 sequence reads: CSAPSGSGELFF. DNA of the CDR3: TGCAGCGCTCCTAGCGGGTCCGGGGAGCTGTTTTTT.

The CDR3 DNA follows: TGTGCCAGTAGCGGGAGACAATACGAGCAGTACTTC. Its protein is CASSGRQYEQYF. The chain is built from TRBV6-5 and TRBJ2-7; 9 bases align to TRBD2. This CDR3 spans 12 amino acids. Germline V gene lookup returns CDR1 MNHEY and CDR2 SVGAGI. Unmatched junction bases numbered 4, after V lost 9 bases and J lost 4 bases.

In its sample, this clone was seen a few times. The chain employs TRBV18 and TRBJ2-7, with 11 nucleotides matching TRBD2. V dropped 3 bases and J dropped 2; count of bases not matched to a gene: 12. Germline V gene sequence: CDR1 KGHSH, CDR2 LQKENI. The CDR3 is 18 amino acids. CDR3 bases: TGTGCCAGCTCACCTGACCTGGGACTAGCGGAGAATCCCTACGAGCAGTACTTC. Its translation: CASSPDLGLAENPYEQYF.